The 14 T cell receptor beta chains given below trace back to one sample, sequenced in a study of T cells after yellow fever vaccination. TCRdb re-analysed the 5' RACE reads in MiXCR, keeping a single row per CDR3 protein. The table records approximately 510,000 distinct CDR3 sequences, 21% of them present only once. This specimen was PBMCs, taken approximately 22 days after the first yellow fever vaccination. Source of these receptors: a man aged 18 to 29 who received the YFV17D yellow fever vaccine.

The CDR3 DNA is TGCAGCGCTAGACTAGCAAGAGAGACCCAGTACTTC. It encodes CSARLARETQYF. This rearrangement joins TRBV29-1 to TRBJ2-5; 7 bases line up with TRBD2. Germline V gene lookup returns CDR1 SQVTM and CDR2 ANQGSEA. The CDR3 consists of 12 residues. The junction had 6 bases not matched to a gene; V was cut back by 7 bases and J by 4 bases.

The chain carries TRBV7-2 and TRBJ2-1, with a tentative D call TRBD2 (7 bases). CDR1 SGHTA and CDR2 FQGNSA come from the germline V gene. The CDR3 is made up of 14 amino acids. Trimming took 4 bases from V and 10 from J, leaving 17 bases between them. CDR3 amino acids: CASSWGGAMAEQFF. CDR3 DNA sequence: TGTGCCAGCAGCTGGGGGGGGGCTATGGCCGAGCAGTTCTTC. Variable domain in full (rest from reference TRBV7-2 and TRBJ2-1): GAGVSQSPSNKVTEKGKDVELRCDPISGHTALYWYRQSLGQGLEFLIYFQGNSAPDKSGLPSDRFSAERTGGSVSTLTIQRTQQEDSAVYLCASSWGGAMAEQFFGPGTRLTVL.

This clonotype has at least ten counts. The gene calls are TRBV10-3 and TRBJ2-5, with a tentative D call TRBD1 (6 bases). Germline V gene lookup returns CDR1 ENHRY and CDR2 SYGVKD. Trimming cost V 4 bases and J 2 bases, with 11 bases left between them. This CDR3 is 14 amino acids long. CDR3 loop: CAISGTAKQETQYF. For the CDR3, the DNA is TGTGCCATCAGTGGGACAGCTAAACAAGAGACCCAGTACTTC.

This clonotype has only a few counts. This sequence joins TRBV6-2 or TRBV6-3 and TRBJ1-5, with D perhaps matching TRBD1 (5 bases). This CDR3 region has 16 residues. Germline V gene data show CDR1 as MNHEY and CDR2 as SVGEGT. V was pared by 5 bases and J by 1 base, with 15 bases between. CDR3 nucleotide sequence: TGTGCCAGCAGTCCTCTTGGGGGGGAAAGCAATCAGCCCCAGCATTTT. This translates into CASSPLGGESNQPQHF.

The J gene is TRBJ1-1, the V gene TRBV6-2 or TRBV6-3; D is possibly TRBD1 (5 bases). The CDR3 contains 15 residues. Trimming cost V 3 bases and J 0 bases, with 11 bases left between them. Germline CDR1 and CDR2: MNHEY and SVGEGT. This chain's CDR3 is CASSYGAVMNTEAFF. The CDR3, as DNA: TGTGCCAGCAGTTATGGGGCGGTGATGAACACTGAAGCTTTCTTT.

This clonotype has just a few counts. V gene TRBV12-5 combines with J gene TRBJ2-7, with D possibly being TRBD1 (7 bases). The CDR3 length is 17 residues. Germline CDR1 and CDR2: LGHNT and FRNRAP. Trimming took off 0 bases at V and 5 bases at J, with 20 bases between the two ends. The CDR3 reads CASGLVLKGGGGHEQYV. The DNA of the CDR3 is TGTGCTAGTGGTTTGGTACTAAAGGGTGGAGGGGGCCACGAGCAGTACGTC.

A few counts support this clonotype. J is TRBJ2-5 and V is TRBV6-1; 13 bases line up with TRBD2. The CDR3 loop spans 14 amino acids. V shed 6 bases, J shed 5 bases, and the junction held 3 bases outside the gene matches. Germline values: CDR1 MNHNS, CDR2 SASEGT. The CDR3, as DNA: TGTGCCAGCAGCTGGACTAGCGGGGGTGAGACCCAGTACTTC. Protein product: CASSWTSGGETQYF.

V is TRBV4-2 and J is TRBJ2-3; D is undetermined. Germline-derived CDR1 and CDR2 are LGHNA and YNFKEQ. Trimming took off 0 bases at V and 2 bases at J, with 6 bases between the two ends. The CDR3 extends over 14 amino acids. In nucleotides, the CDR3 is TGTGCCAGCAGCCAAGAACCGCCCACAGATACGCAGTATTTT. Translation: CASSQEPPTDTQYF.

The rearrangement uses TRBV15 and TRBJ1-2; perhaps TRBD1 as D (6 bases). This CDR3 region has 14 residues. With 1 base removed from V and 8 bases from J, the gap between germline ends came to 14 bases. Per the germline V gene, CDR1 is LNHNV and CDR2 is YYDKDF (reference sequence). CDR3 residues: CATSRVGQGKGYTF. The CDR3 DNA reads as TGTGCCACCAGCAGAGTTGGGCAGGGGAAGGGCTACACCTTC.

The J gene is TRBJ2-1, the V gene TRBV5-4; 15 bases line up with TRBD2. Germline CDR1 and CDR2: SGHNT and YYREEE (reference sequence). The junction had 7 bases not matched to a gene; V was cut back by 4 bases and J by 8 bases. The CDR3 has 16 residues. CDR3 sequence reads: CASSIAGTSGGYEQFF. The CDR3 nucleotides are TGTGCCAGCAGCATAGCCGGGACTAGCGGGGGGTATGAGCAGTTCTTC.

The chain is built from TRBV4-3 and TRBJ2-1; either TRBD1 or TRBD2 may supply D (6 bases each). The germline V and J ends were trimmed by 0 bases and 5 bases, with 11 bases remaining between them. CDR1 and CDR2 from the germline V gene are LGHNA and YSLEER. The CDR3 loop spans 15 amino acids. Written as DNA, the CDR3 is TGCGCCAGCAGCCAAGATCGGGGGCCTGACAATGAGCAGTTCTTC. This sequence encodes CASSQDRGPDNEQFF.

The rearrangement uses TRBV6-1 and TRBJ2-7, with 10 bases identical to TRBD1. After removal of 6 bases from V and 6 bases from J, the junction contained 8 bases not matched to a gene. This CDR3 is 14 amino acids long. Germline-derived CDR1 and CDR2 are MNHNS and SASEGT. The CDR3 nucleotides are TGTGCCAGCAGCCCAACCGGGACAGGGGCCGAGCAGTACTTC. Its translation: CASSPTGTGAEQYF.

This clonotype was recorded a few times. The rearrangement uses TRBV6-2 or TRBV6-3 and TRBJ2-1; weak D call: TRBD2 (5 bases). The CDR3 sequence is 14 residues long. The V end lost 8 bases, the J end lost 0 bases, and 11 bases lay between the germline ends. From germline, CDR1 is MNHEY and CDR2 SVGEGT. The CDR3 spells CASVAYSSYNEQFF. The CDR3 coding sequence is TGTGCCAGCGTAGCGTACAGCTCCTACAATGAGCAGTTCTTC.

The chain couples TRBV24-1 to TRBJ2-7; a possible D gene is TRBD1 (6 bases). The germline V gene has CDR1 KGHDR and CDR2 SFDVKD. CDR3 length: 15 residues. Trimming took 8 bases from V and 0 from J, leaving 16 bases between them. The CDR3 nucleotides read TGTGCCACCACCGAGACAGGATTCACCTCCTACGAGCAGTACTTC. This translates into CATTETGFTSYEQYF.